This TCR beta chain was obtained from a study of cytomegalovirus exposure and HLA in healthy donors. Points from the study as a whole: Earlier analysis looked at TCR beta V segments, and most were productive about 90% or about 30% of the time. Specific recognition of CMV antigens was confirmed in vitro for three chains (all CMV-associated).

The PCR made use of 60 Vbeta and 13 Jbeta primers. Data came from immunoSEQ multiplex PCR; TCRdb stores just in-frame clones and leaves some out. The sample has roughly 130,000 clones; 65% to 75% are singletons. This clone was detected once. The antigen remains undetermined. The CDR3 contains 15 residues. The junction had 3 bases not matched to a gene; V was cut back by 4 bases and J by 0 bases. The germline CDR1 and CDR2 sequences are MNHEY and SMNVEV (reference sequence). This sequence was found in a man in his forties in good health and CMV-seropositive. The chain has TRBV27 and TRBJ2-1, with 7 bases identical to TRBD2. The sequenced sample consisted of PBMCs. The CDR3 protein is CASSWGLPSYNEQFF. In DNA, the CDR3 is TGTGCCAGCAGTTGGGGACTACCCTCCTACAATGAGCAGTTCTTC.